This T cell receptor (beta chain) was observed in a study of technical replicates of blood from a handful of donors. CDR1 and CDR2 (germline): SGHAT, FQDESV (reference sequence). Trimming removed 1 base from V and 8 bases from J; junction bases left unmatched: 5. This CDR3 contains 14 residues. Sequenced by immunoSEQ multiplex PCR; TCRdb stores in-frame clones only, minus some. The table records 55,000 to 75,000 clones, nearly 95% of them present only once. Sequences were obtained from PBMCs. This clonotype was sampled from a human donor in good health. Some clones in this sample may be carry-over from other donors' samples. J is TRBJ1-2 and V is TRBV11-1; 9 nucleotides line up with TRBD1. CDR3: CASSLGQGGSGYTF. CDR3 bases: TGTGCCAGCAGCTTAGGACAGGGGGGAAGCGGCTACACCTTC. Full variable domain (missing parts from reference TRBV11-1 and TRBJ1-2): EAEVAQSPRYKITEKSQAVAFWCDPISGHATLYWYRQILGQGPELLVQFQDESVVDDSQLPKDRFSAERLKGVDSTLKIQPAELGDSAMYLCASSLGQGGSGYTFGSGTRLTVV.